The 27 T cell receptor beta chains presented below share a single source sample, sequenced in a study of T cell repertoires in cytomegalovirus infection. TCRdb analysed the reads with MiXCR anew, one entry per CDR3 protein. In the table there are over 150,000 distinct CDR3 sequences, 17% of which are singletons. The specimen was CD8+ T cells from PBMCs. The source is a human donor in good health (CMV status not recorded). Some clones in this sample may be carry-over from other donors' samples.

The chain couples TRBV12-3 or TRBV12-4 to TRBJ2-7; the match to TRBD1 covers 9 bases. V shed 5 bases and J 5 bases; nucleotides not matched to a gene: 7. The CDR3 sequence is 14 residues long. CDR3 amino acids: CASSPTGGFDEQYF. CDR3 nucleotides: TGTGCCAGCAGTCCAACAGGGGGCTTCGACGAGCAGTACTTC.

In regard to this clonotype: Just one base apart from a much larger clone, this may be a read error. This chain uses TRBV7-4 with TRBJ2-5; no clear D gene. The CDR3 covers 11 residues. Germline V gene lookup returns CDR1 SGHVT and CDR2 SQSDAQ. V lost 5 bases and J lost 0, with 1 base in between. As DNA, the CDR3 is TGTGCCAGCAGCGACCAAGAGACCCAGTACTTC. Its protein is CASSDQETQYF.

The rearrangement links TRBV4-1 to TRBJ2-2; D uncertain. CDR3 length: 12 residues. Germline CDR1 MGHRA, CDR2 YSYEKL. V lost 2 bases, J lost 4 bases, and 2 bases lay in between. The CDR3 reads CASSQTTGELFF. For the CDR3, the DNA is TGCGCCAGCAGCCAAACCACCGGGGAGCTGTTTTTT.

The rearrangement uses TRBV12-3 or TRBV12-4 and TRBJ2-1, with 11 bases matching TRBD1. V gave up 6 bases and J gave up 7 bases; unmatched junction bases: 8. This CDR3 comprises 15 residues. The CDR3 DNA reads TGTGCCAGCAGCGTCCCGGGACAGGGGGTAAATGAGCAGTTCTTC. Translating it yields CASSVPGQGVNEQFF.

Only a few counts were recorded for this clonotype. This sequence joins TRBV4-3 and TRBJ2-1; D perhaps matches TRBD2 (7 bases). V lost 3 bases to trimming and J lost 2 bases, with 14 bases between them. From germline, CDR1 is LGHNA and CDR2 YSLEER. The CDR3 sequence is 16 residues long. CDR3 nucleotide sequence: TGCGCCAGCAGCCAGGAAGGGGGGGGCCCCTACAATGAGCAGTTCTTC. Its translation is CASSQEGGGPYNEQFF.

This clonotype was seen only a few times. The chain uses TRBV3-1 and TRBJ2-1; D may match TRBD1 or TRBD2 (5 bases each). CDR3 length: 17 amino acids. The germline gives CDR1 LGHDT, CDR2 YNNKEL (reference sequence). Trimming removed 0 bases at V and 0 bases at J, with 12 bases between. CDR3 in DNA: TGTGCCAGCAGCCAAGAAGTCTTTGGGGGCTCCTACAATGAGCAGTTCTTC. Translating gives CASSQEVFGGSYNEQFF.

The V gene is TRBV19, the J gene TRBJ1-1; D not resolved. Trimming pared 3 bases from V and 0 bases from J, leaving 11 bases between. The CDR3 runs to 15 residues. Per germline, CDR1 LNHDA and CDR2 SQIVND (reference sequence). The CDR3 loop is CASSMALGLNTEAFF. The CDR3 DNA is TGTGCCAGTAGTATGGCTTTGGGATTGAACACTGAAGCTTTCTTT.

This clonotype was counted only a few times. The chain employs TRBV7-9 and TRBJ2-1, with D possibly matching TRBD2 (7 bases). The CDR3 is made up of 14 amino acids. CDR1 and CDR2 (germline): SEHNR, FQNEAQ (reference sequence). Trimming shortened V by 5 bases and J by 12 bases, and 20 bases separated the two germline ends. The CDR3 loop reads CASSPGSAGAGQFF. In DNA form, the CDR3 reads TGTGCCAGCAGCCCCGGTAGTGCGGGGGCCGGGCAGTTCTTC.

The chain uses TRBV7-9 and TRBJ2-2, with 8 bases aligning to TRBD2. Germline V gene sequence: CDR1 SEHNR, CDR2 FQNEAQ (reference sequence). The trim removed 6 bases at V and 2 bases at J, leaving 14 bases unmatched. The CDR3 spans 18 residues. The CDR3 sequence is CASRPMLAGTPNTGELFF. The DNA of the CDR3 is TGTGCCAGCAGACCGATGTTAGCGGGGACCCCTAACACCGGGGAGCTGTTTTTT. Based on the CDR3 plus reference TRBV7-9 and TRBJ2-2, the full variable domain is DTGVSQNPRHKITKRGQNVTFRCDPISEHNRLYWYRQTLGQGPEFLTYFQNEAQLEKSRLLSDRFSAERPKGSFSTLEIQRTEQGDSAMYLCASRPMLAGTPNTGELFFGEGSRLTVL.

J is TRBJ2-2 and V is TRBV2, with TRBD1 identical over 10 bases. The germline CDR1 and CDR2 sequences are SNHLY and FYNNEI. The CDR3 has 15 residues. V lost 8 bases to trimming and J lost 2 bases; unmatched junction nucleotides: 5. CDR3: CASVGTGENTGELFF. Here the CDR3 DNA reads TGTGCCAGCGTCGGGACAGGGGAAAACACCGGGGAGCTGTTTTTT.

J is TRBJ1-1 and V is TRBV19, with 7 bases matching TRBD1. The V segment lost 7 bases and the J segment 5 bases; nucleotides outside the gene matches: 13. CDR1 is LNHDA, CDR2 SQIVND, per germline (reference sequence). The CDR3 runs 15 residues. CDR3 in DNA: TGTGCCAGTACCCCGCAAACAGGGGTTGGAACTGAAGCTTTCTTT. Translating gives CASTPQTGVGTEAFF.

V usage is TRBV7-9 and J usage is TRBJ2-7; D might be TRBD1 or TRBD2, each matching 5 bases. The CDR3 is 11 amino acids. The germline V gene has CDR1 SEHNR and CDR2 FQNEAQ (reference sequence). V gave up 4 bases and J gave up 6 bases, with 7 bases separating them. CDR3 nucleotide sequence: TGTGCCAGCAGCTCGGGGCCCGAGCAGTACTTC. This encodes CASSSGPEQYF.

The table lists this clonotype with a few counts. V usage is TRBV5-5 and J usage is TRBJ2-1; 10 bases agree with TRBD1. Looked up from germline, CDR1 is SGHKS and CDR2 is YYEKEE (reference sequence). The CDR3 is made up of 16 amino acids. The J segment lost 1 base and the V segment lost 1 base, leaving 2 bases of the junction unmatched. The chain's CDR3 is CASSLRDRGSYNEQFF. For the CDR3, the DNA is TGTGCCAGCAGCTTGCGGGACAGGGGATCCTACAATGAGCAGTTCTTC. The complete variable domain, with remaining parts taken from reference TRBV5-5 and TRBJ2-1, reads DAGVTQSPTHLIKTRGQQVTLRCSPISGHKSVSWYQQVLGQGPQFIFQYYEKEERGRGNFPDRFSARQFPNYSSELNVNALLLGDSALYLCASSLRDRGSYNEQFFGPGTRLTVL.

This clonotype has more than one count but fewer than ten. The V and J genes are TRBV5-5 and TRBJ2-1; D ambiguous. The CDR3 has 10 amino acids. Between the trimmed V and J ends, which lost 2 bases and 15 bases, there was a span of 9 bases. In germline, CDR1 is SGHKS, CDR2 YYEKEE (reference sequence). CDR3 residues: CASSLGVLFF. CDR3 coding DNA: TGTGCCAGCAGCTTAGGCGTTTTGTTCTTC. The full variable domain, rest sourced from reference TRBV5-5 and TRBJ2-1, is DAGVTQSPTHLIKTRGQQVTLRCSPISGHKSVSWYQQVLGQGPQFIFQYYEKEERGRGNFPDRFSARQFPNYSSELNVNALLLGDSALYLCASSLGVLFFGPGTRLTVL.

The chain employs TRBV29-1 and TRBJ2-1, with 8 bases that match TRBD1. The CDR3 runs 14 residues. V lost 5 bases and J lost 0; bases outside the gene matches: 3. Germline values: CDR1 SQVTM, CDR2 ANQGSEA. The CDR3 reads CSVFTGGSYNEQFF. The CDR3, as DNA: TGCAGCGTTTTCACAGGGGGCTCCTACAATGAGCAGTTCTTC.

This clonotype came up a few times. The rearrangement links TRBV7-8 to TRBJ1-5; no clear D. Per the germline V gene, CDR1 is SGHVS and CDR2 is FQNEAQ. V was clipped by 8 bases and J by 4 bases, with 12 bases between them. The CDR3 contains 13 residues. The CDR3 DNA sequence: TGTGCCAGCGGGCCGGTGGGGAATCAGCCCCAGCATTTT. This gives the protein CASGPVGNQPQHF.

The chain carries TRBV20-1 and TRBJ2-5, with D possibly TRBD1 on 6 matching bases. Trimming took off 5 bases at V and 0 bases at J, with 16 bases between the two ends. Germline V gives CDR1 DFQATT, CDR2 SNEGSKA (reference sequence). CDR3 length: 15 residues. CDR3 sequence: CSAPPTGWYQETQYF. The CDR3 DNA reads TGCAGTGCTCCCCCGACAGGATGGTACCAAGAGACCCAGTACTTC.

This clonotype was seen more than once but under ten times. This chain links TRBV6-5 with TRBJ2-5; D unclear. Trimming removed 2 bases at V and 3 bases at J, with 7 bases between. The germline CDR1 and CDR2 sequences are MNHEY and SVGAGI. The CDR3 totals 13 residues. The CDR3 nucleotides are TGTGCCAGCAGTTACGAGCCCAAAGAGACCCAGTACTTC. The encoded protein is CASSYEPKETQYF.

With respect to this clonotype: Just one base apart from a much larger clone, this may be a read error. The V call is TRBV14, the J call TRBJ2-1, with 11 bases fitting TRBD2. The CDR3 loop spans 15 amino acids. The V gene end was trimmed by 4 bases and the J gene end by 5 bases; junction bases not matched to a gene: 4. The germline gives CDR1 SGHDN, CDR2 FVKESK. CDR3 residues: CASSPLAGAHNEQFF. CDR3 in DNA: TGTGCCAGCAGCCCACTAGCGGGGGCCCACAATGAGCAGTTCTTC. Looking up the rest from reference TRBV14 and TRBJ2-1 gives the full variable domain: EAGVTQFPSHSVIEKGQTVTLRCDPISGHDNLYWYRRVMGKEIKFLLHFVKESKQDESGMPNNRFLAERTGGTYSTLKVQPAELEDSGVYFCASSPLAGAHNEQFFGPGTRLTVL.

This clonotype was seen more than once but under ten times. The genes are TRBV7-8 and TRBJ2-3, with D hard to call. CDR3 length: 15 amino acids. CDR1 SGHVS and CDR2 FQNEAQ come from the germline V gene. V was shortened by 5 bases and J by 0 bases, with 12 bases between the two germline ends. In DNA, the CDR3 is TGTGCCAGCAGCCTCAGGACCCTTAGCACAGATACGCAGTATTTT. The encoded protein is CASSLRTLSTDTQYF.

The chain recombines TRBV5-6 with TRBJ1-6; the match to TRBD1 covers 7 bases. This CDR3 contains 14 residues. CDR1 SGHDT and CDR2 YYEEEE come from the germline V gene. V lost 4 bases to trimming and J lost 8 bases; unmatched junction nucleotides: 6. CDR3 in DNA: TGTGCCAGCAGCCTTTACAGGGGAGATTCACCCCTCCACTTT. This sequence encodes CASSLYRGDSPLHF. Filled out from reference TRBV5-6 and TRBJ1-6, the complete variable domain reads DAGVTQSPTHLIKTRGQQVTLRCSPKSGHDTVSWYQQALGQGPQFIFQYYEEEERQRGNFPDRFSGHQFPNYSSELNVNALLLGDSALYLCASSLYRGDSPLHFGNGTRLTVT.

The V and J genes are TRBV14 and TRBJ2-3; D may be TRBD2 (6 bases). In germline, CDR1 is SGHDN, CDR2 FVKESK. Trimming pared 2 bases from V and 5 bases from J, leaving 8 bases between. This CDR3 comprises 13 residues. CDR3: CASSQWGEDTQYF. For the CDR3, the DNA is TGTGCCAGCAGCCAATGGGGGGAAGATACGCAGTATTTT. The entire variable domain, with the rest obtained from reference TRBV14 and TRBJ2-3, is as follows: EAGVTQFPSHSVIEKGQTVTLRCDPISGHDNLYWYRRVMGKEIKFLLHFVKESKQDESGMPNNRFLAERTGGTYSTLKVQPAELEDSGVYFCASSQWGEDTQYFGPGTRLTVL.

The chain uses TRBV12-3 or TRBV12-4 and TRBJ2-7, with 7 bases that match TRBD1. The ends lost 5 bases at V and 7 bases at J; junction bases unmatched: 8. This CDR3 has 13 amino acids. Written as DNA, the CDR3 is TGTGCCAGCAGTCCAGGGACAGCCTGGGAGCAGTACTTC. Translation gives CASSPGTAWEQYF.

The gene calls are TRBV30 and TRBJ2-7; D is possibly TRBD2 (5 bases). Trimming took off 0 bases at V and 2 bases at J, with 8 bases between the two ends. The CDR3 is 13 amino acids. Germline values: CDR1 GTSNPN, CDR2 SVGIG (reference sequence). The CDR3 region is CAWSVDYAYEQYF. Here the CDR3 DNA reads TGTGCCTGGAGTGTTGACTACGCCTACGAGCAGTACTTC.

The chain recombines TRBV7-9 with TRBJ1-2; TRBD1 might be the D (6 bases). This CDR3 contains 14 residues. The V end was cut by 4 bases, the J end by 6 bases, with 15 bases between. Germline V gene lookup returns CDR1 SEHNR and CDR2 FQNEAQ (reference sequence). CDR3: CASSSAGALDGYTF. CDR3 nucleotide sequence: TGTGCCAGCAGCTCCGCGGGGGCCCTGGATGGCTACACCTTC. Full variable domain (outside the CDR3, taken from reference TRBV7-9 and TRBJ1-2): DTGVSQNPRHKITKRGQNVTFRCDPISEHNRLYWYRQTLGQGPEFLTYFQNEAQLEKSRLLSDRFSAERPKGSFSTLEIQRTEQGDSAMYLCASSSAGALDGYTFGSGTRLTVV.

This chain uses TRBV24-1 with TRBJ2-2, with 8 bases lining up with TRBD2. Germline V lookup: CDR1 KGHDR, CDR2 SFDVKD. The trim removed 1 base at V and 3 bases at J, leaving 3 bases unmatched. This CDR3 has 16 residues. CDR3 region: CATSDLTSGYTGELFF. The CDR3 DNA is TGTGCCACCAGTGATTTAACTAGCGGATACACCGGGGAGCTGTTTTTT.

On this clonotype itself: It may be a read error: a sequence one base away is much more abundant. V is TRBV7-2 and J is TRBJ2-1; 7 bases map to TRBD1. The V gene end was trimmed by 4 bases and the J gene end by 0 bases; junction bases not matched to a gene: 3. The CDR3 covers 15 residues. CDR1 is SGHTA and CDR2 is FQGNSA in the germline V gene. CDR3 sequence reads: CASSSDRRSYNEQFF. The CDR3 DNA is TGTGCCAGCAGCTCGGACAGGCGCTCCTACAATGAGCAGTTCTTC. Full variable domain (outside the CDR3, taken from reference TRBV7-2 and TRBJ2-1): GAGVSQSPSNKVTEKGKDVELRCDPISGHTALYWYRQSLGQGLEFLIYFQGNSAPDKSGLPSDRFSAERTGGSVSTLTIQRTQQEDSAVYLCASSSDRRSYNEQFFGPGTRLTVL.